This is a list of T cell receptor beta chains from one sample in a study of tumor-infiltrating lymphocytes in primary liver carcinoma. TCRdb passed the multiplex PCR reads through MiXCR, listing each CDR3 protein once. The sample lists 80,000 or so distinct CDR3 sequences; around 66% were seen once. The source material was tumor-adjacent normal liver tissue. The source is a man in his forties with primary liver carcinoma and hepatitis B virus infection. The CDR3 runs from the conserved cysteine through the conserved F or W. The D gene is left open where the match is weak. The size field is filled for only some rows; it gives once, few, many or a size class.

TRBV11-1	-	TRBJ2-5	-	TGTGCCAGCAATGGACAGATGGAGGTGGATACCCAGTACTTC	CASNGQMEVDTQYF
TRBV5-1	once	TRBJ2-5	-	TGCGCCAGCAGCTTAGATGGAAAAGAGACCCAGTACTTC	CASSLDGKETQYF
TRBV12-3/TRBV12-4	-	TRBJ2-1	-	TGTGCCAGCAGCTGGGGGCCAGTGGGAGATAATGAGCAGCTCTTC	CASSWGPVGDNEQLF
TRBV5-1	few	TRBJ2-5	-	TGCGCCAGCAGCTTGGATTGGAGGGCCGGGGAGTCCCAGTACTTC	CASSLDWRAGESQYF
TRBV29-1	-	TRBJ1-1	-	TGCAGCGGCAAGGAGGGATGGGGAATGAACACTGAAGCTTTCTTT	CSGKEGWGMNTEAFF
TRBV28	-	TRBJ2-3	-	TGTGCCAGCAGGGACATGGCTAGCACGGATACGCAGTATTTT	CASRDMASTDTQYF
TRBV5-4	-	TRBJ2-1	-	TGTGCCAGCAGCTTGGGCGAGGATTCGCCCATCGACAATGAGCAATTCTTC	CASSLGEDSPIDNEQFF
TRBV6-5	-	TRBJ2-1	TRBD1	TGTGTCAGCATGCCCGGACAGGCAGCATCCTTTTACGAGCAGTTCTTC	CVSMPGQAASFYEQFF
TRBV6-1	few	TRBJ2-2	-	TGTGCCAGCAGTGAAATCGGATGGCAGGCCATCGACGGGGAGCTGTCTTTT	CASSEIGWQAIDGELSF
TRBV11-2	-	TRBJ2-7	-	TGTACCAGAAGCTTCGGAGGAGCTAGCGAGCAGTACTTC	CTRSFGGASEQYF
TRBV29-1	many	TRBJ2-7	-	TGCTCGTGCTCCTTACAGGGCGACGAGCAGTACTTC	CSCSLQGDEQYF
TRBV29-1	-	TRBJ2-5	-	TGCAGCGTTACAGGGAACCGAGAGACCCAGTACTTC	CSVTGNRETQYF
TRBV28	many	TRBJ2-7	-	TGTGCCAGCAGTTTTAGATACGAGCAGTACTTC	CASSFRYEQYF
TRBV19	-	TRBJ2-7	-	TGTGCCAGTAGTATGGCGCACAACTCCTACGAGCAGTACTTC	CASSMAHNSYEQYF
TRBV5-5	many	TRBJ2-1	-	TGTGCCAGCAGCCTGGGTGGATTTGGACGGAATGAGCAGTTCTTC	CASSLGGFGRNEQFF
TRBV12-3/TRBV12-4	-	TRBJ1-1	-	TGTGCCAGCTGTTTAGAACAGCTGTTGAACACTGAAGCTTTCTTT	CASCLEQLLNTEAFF
TRBV11-3	-	TRBJ2-7	TRBD2	TGTGTCAGCAGCTCTCGGGAGGGCTCCGAGCAGTATTTC	CVSSSREGSEQYF
TRBV5-6	-	TRBJ2-1	-	TGTGCCAGCAGCTTGCCGCGGGGAGCAGCTGAGCAATTCTTC	CASSLPRGAAEQFF
TRBV11-2	-	TRBJ1-2	-	TGTGCTAGCAGCTTACTAAGACGGCTAAACTATGGCTACGCCTTC	CASSLLRRLNYGYAF
TRBV24-1	many	TRBJ2-6	-	TGTGCCACCGGCGGGGATGCCGGGGCCAACGTCCTGACTTTC	CATGGDAGANVLTF
TRBV10-2	many	TRBJ2-7	TRBD1	TGCGCCAGCAGTACAGGGGGCCCATCCTACGAGCAGTACTTC	CASSTGGPSYEQYF
TRBV24-1	-	TRBJ2-5	TRBD1	TGTGCCACCAGTGATTATGGGACAGGGTCGGAGACCCAGTACTTC	CATSDYGTGSETQYF
TRBV11-2	-	TRBJ2-2	-	TGTGCCGGCTGCTTACTTGGAGCGAATACCGGGGAGCTGTTTTTT	CAGCLLGANTGELFF
TRBV29-1	-	TRBJ2-7	-	TGCAACGTTGAAGAAGAACGGGACGGGAGCTATAAGCAGTACTTC	CNVEEERDGSYKQYF
TRBV7-9	many	TRBJ2-1	TRBD2	TGTGCCAGCAGCTTAGTTCTAGCGGGAGATTTACACAATGAGCAGTTCTTC	CASSLVLAGDLHNEQFF
TRBV5-6	-	TRBJ2-3	-	TGTGCCAATAGCTTGCAAGTTCAGGCTGGGGGTACGCAGTATTTT	CANSLQVQAGGTQYF
TRBV6-5	-	TRBJ2-1	-	TGTACCAGTAGTTCCGGCCCTTACAATGAGCAGTTCTTC	CTSSSGPYNEQFF
TRBV6-2/TRBV6-3	few	TRBJ2-7	-	TGTGCCAGCAGTTACTCGATTCCTAAACTGCCCTACGAGCAGTACTTC	CASSYSIPKLPYEQYF
TRBV29-1	-	TRBJ1-4	TRBD1	TGCAGTGTTGAGGGGACAGGGGATAATGGAAAACTGTTTTTT	CSVEGTGDNGKLFF
TRBV4-1	many	TRBJ1-6	-	TGCGCCAGCAGCCAAGATTTCCAGGGGCCACTACCCCTCCACTTT	CASSQDFQGPLPLHF
TRBV4-2	-	TRBJ2-3	-	TGTGCCAGCAGCCAAGATTCCAGCAGAGGTAGCACAGATACGCAATATTTT	CASSQDSSRGSTDTQYF
TRBV11-2	-	TRBJ2-7	TRBD1	TGTGTCAGCAACCATACCGGGACAGGGGGCGGCTACGAGCAGTATTTC	CVSNHTGTGGGYEQYF
TRBV11-2	many	TRBJ2-4	TRBD2	TGTGCCAGCAGCTCACCGGGACTAGCGGGTCTAGCCAAAAACATTCAGTATTTC	CASSSPGLAGLAKNIQYF
TRBV5-1	many	TRBJ2-7	-	TGCGCCAGCAGCTTGTCATCGGGACACCTCTACGAGCAGTACTTC	CASSLSSGHLYEQYF
TRBV11-2	-	TRBJ2-7	-	TGTGCCAGCAGCGGAATCCTGGGGCTGATTTACCTAAACGAGCAGTACTTC	CASSGILGLIYLNEQYF
TRBV4-3	-	TRBJ2-2	-	TGCGCCAGCAGCCAAGACCGGGGACATTCAAACGGGGAGCTGTCTTTT	CASSQDRGHSNGELSF
TRBV29-1	-	TRBJ2-1	TRBD2	TGCAGCGTCGGGTTGGGGACTAGCGGTTCCGGTGAACAGTTCTTC	CSVGLGTSGSGEQFF
TRBV28	many	TRBJ2-5	-	TGTGCCAGCAGCATAAACGGCAGGGGACAAGAGACCCAGTACTTC	CASSINGRGQETQYF
TRBV28	-	TRBJ2-7	TRBD2	TGTGCCGGCAGTTTTTTCGGACTAGCGGGAGGGCGGATCTCCTATGAGCAGTACTTC	CAGSFFGLAGGRISYEQYF
TRBV28	few	TRBJ1-5	-	TGTGCCAGCAGTCCACGGACAGAGCTACTACGTCAGCCCCAGCATTTT	CASSPRTELLRQPQHF
TRBV11-3	-	TRBJ1-1	-	TGTGCCAGCAGCTCCGGGGCGAACACTGAAGCTTTCTTT	CASSSGANTEAFF
TRBV7-9	many	TRBJ2-5	-	TGTGCCAGCAGCTTCCGAGCTCCCGGGACGGCGAAACAAGAGACCCAGTACTTC	CASSFRAPGTAKQETQYF
TRBV15	few	TRBJ2-7	-	TGTGCCACCAGCACTTTACAGGGAAACTACGAGCAGTACTTC	CATSTLQGNYEQYF
TRBV29-1	-	TRBJ2-2	TRBD1	TGCAGCATTGAAGATCGGCAGGGGGCATATACCGGGGAGCTGCTTTTT	CSIEDRQGAYTGELLF
TRBV10-3	-	TRBJ2-7	TRBD2	TGTGCCATCAGTGAGTCTAGCGGGGGCTCTACCGAGCAGTACTTC	CAISESSGGSTEQYF
TRBV10-2	-	TRBJ1-6	-	TGCGCCAGCAGTGAGTCGAAGTCCGGCTCACCCCTCCACTTT	CASSESKSGSPLHF
TRBV28	once	TRBJ2-3	TRBD2	TGTGCCAGCGTAGAAGCGGGAGGCATAGATACGCTGTATTTT	CASVEAGGIDTLYF
TRBV4-1	many	TRBJ2-5	TRBD2	TGCGCCAGCAGCCAAGATCCCAGCGGGGCCCAGCAAGAGACCCAGTACTTC	CASSQDPSGAQQETQYF
TRBV14	-	TRBJ2-4	-	TGTGCCAGCAGCCAAGGTTGGGGTTGGCAGAAGCAGGTTAGCATTCAGTACTTC	CASSQGWGWQKQVSIQYF
TRBV11-2	-	TRBJ2-2	TRBD2	TGTACCAGCAGCGCTCCCGTGGTAGCGGGCACCGGGGTGCTGTTGTTT	CTSSAPVVAGTGVLLF